Described below is a single T cell receptor beta chain sequence and its context. No antigen is known for it. Per-nucleotide qualities are absent, and no much larger clonotype sits a single base away. The data originate from a study of T cell repertoires in cytomegalovirus infection (dated by TCRdb to 2018 to 2020). Broadly, across the study: Donor HLA type was relevant to the analysis, as public TCR beta signatures indicated carriage of CMV infection together with the matching HLA type.

The paper's findings and limits, for the study overall: In both this cohort and an independent roughly 400-donor cohort, the cumulative frequency of public TCR beta family members distinguished carriers of CMV infection plus the relevant HLA type. In the ex vivo response, HLA-C-restricted CMV-specific TCR beta clonotypes were dominant, and in two of eight donors the single most frequent clonotype came from this HLA-C-restricted group.

For sequencing, an Illumina HiSeq 1500 was employed. In-frame beta chains were kept once TCRdb had trimmed the public reads at Q25 with fastp and called clones with MiXCR. A single entry per CDR3 protein holds the most common genes and DNA from its merged rows. The sample records around 100,000 distinct CDR3 sequences, about 9.5% of which are singletons. The top ten clones comprise 30% to 40% of the sample. What was sequenced was PBMCs, sequenced either directly or after in vitro stimulation (not recorded which). This sequence originates from a human donor in good health (CMV status not recorded). Some clones in this sample may be carry-over from other donors' samples.

The CDR3 corresponds to CASSPGTWNQPQHF. The sequence in DNA is TGCGCCAGCAGCCCCGGGACTTGGAATCAGCCCCAGCATTTT. The rearranged segments are TRBV4-1 and TRBJ1-5; 5 matching bases give a weak D call of TRBD1. Between the V and J ends, shortened by 4 bases and 4 bases respectively, the junction contains 11 bases. According to the germline V gene, CDR1 reads MGHRA and CDR2 reads YSYEKL. Counted from cysteine to phenylalanine, this CDR3 has 14 amino acids. CDR3 DNA only is kept here, 42 bases in frame from base 1.